The 19 T cell receptor beta chains given below trace back to one sample, sequenced in a study of shared clonotypes between healthy human individuals. Generated by immunoSEQ multiplex PCR, the TCRdb table keeps only in-frame clones and is missing some. This table holds roughly 480,000 clones, 70% to 80% found once. Sequenced sample: PBMCs. These TCRs come from a woman aged 40 to 50 in good health. Some clones in this sample may be carry-over from other donors' samples.

The table lists this clone with a few counts. The CDR3 DNA reads as TGTGCCAGCAGTTACCAGTACAATCAGCCCCAGCATTTT. Protein product: CASSYQYNQPQHF. The chain links TRBV27 to TRBJ1-5; D gene uncertain. V was shortened by 4 bases and J by 3 bases, with 7 bases between the two germline ends. The CDR3 covers 13 residues. Germline V gene data show CDR1 as MNHEY and CDR2 as SMNVEV (reference sequence).

The rearrangement joins TRBV5-1 to TRBJ2-7; tentatively, D is TRBD1 (5 bases). The V gene's germline CDR1 is SGHRS and CDR2 YFSETQ. With 1 base removed from V and 3 bases from J, the gap between germline ends came to 14 bases. This CDR3 spans 15 amino acids. DNA for the CDR3: TGCGCCAGCAGCTTGTACGGACATGGGAACTACGAGCAGTACTTC. This gives the protein CASSLYGHGNYEQYF.

This clone was seen once. The V call is TRBV7-8, the J call TRBJ2-7; 12 bases fit TRBD1. The V segment lost 6 bases and the J segment 2 bases; nucleotides outside the gene matches: 17. The CDR3 has 19 residues. Per germline, CDR1 SGHVS and CDR2 FQNEAQ. CDR3 in amino acids: CASSLPGTGGYGTPYEQYF. In DNA, the CDR3 is TGTGCCAGCAGTTTACCCGGGACAGGGGGCTACGGAACCCCCTACGAGCAGTACTTC. The full variable domain, with the rest looked up from reference TRBV7-8 and TRBJ2-7, is GAGVSQSPRYKVAKRGQDVALRCDPISGHVSLFWYQQALGQGPEFLTYFQNEAQLDKSGLPSDRFFAERPEGSVSTLKIQRTQQEDSAVYLCASSLPGTGGYGTPYEQYFGPGTRLTVT.

The genes are TRBV14 and TRBJ2-1; the match to TRBD2 covers 8 bases. Germline V CDR1 and CDR2: SGHDN, FVKESK. J was trimmed by 15 bases and V by 7 bases; bases with no gene match: 14. The CDR3 consists of 13 residues. The CDR3 is CASTPSQAGGLFF. Here the CDR3 DNA reads TGTGCCAGCACCCCCTCCCAGGCGGGAGGTCTGTTCTTC.

CDR3 sequence reads: CASSRSQETQYF. CDR3 DNA: TGTGCCAGCAGCCGGTCCCAAGAGACCCAGTACTTC. J is TRBJ2-5 and V is TRBV7-6, with D uncertain. Trimming pared 5 bases from V and 1 base from J, leaving 5 bases between. The CDR3 length is 12 residues. The germline V gene encodes CDR1 SGHVS and CDR2 FNYEAQ. The full variable domain, with the rest looked up from reference TRBV7-6 and TRBJ2-5, is GAGVSQSPRYKVTKRGQDVALRCDPISGHVSLYWYRQALGQGPEFLTYFNYEAQQDKSGLPNDRFSAERPEGSISTLTIQRTEQRDSAMYRCASSRSQETQYFGPGTRLLVL.

This chain links TRBV6-6 with TRBJ2-5; no firm D call. This CDR3 is 15 amino acids long. The V end was cut by 6 bases, the J end by 3 bases, with 17 bases between. CDR1 is MNHNY, CDR2 SVGAGI, per germline (reference sequence). The CDR3 sequence is CASSRTGPAKETQYF. CDR3 DNA: TGTGCCAGCAGCCGGACCGGGCCAGCCAAAGAGACCCAGTACTTC.

The chain couples TRBV5-4 to TRBJ2-1, with 7 bases that match TRBD2. This CDR3 has 14 residues. CDR1 is SGHNT, CDR2 YYREEE, per germline (reference sequence). V trimming: 1 base; J trimming: 5 bases; junction bases outside the gene matches: 3. The CDR3 DNA is TGTGCCAGCAGCTTGACTAGCGAAAACAATGAGCAGTTCTTC. As protein: CASSLTSENNEQFF.

This chain uses TRBV7-2 with TRBJ1-2, with D tentatively TRBD1 (5 bases). Germline V gene lookup returns CDR1 SGHTA and CDR2 FQGNSA. The CDR3 loop spans 15 amino acids. V was pared by 1 base and J by 4 bases, with 13 bases between. Here the CDR3 DNA reads TGTGCCAGCAGCTTAGAGGCCGGGACCTTCTATGGCTACACCTTC. This translates into CASSLEAGTFYGYTF.

The rearrangement joins TRBV15 to TRBJ2-7; 9 bases are a match to TRBD2. V lost 3 bases, J lost 4 bases, and 4 bases stayed unmatched. Germline CDR1 is LNHNV and CDR2 is YYDKDF (reference sequence). CDR3 size: 14 residues. The CDR3 DNA sequence: TGTGCCACCAGCAGGCTCCTAGCGGGATACGAGCAGTACTTC. Residues: CATSRLLAGYEQYF.

The chain couples TRBV28 to TRBJ1-6, with TRBD1 matching 9 bases. Germline values: CDR1 MDHEN, CDR2 SYDVKM. The CDR3 sequence is 15 residues long. Trimming took 5 bases from V and 7 from J; bases not matched to a gene: 6. CDR3 nucleotide sequence: TGTGCCAGCAGTCAAACCGGGACAGGGAATTCACCCCTCCACTTT. Protein product: CASSQTGTGNSPLHF.

The chain joins TRBV7-9 to TRBJ2-7, with D tentatively TRBD1 or TRBD2 (5 bases each). The V end was cut by 1 base, the J end by 0 bases, with 16 bases between. The CDR3 totals 17 residues. Germline-derived CDR1 and CDR2 are SEHNR and FQNEAQ (reference sequence). CDR3: CASSLESGSISSYEQYF. DNA for the CDR3: TGTGCCAGCAGCTTAGAGTCAGGGAGCATTAGCTCCTACGAGCAGTACTTC.

The V and J genes are TRBV27 and TRBJ2-5; 11 bases fit TRBD2. Germline V lookup: CDR1 MNHEY, CDR2 SMNVEV (reference sequence). The CDR3 extends over 15 amino acids. Trimming cost V 3 bases and J 2 bases; bases outside gene matches: 2. CDR3 amino acids: CASSFGTSGQETQYF. The CDR3 DNA sequence: TGTGCCAGCAGTTTCGGGACTAGCGGACAAGAGACCCAGTACTTC.

The chain couples TRBV19 to TRBJ2-5, with TRBD2 matching over 7 bases. The CDR3 contains 14 residues. The V gene end was trimmed by 2 bases and the J gene end by 4 bases; junction bases not matched to a gene: 4. CDR1 and CDR2 (germline): LNHDA, SQIVND (reference sequence). CDR3 loop: CASSITGGGETQYF. CDR3 bases: TGTGCCAGTAGTATAACGGGAGGAGGAGAGACCCAGTACTTC.

The chain employs TRBV6-1 and TRBJ1-5, with 11 bases matching TRBD1. This CDR3 comprises 15 residues. With 7 bases clipped from V and 5 bases from J, the junction kept 7 bases outside the gene matches. Germline V CDR1 and CDR2: MNHNS, SASEGT. CDR3 residues: CASKRGQGEDQPQHF. CDR3 bases: TGTGCCAGCAAGAGGGGACAGGGGGAAGATCAGCCCCAGCATTTT.

Regarding this clone: The junction departs from germline at one end; a sequencing error may be responsible. The chain is built from TRBV11-2 and TRBJ2-7; D could derive from TRBD1 or TRBD2 (5 bases each). This CDR3 is 9 amino acids long. Germline CDR1 is SGHAT and CDR2 is FQNNGV. The DNA for the CDR3 is TGTGCCAGCAGCTTTCCGGGGCCCTTC. It yields the protein CASSFPGPF.

The rearrangement links TRBV27 to TRBJ2-5; 7 bases map to TRBD1. The CDR3 has 13 residues. Unmatched junction bases numbered 4, after V lost 5 bases and J lost 4 bases. Looked up from germline, CDR1 is MNHEY and CDR2 is SMNVEV (reference sequence). Here the CDR3 reads CASSIQGRETQYF. CDR3 in DNA: TGTGCCAGCAGTATACAGGGGAGAGAGACCCAGTACTTC.

This clone is a singleton in its sample. J is TRBJ2-4 and V is TRBV29-1; tentatively, D is TRBD2 (5 bases). V was trimmed by 6 bases and J by 7 bases, leaving 10 bases between them. The CDR3 length is 11 residues. Germline CDR1 is SQVTM and CDR2 is ANQGSEA. CDR3 in DNA: TGCAGCGTGGAGACGGGGAACATTCAGTACTTC. Amino acid sequence: CSVETGNIQYF. The full variable domain, completed using reference TRBV29-1 and TRBJ2-4, is SAVISQKPSRDICQRGTSLTIQCQVDSQVTMMFWYRQQPGQSLTLIATANQGSEATYESGFVIDKFPISRPNLTFSTLTVSNMSPEDSSIYLCSVETGNIQYFGAGTRLSVL.

This clone has only one observation. V is TRBV5-1 and J is TRBJ2-1; D may be TRBD2 (6 bases). The V and J ends lost 4 bases and 9 bases respectively, with 23 bases between them. This CDR3 is built from 16 residues. CDR1 and CDR2 (germline): SGHRS, YFSETQ. The CDR3 protein is CASSRSPGLANTEQFF. CDR3 DNA sequence: TGCGCCAGCAGCCGAAGTCCGGGGCTAGCGAACACTGAGCAGTTCTTC.

The chain is built from TRBV28 and TRBJ2-7; D is undetermined. The CDR3 covers 14 residues. Germline values: CDR1 MDHEN, CDR2 SYDVKM. Trimming stripped 3 bases from V and 1 base from J, with 10 bases between. CDR3 region: CASSFGPGSYEQYF. CDR3 nucleotides: TGTGCCAGCAGTTTCGGCCCGGGTTCCTACGAGCAGTACTTC. The variable domain in full, with the rest retrieved from reference TRBV28 and TRBJ2-7, is DVKVTQSSRYLVKRTGEKVFLECVQDMDHENMFWYRQDPGLGLRLIYFSYDVKMKEKGDIPEGYSVSREKKERFSLILESASTNQTSMYLCASSFGPGSYEQYFGPGTRLTVT.